A single sample is the source of the 12 T cell receptor beta chains below, sequenced in a study of T cell repertoires in cytomegalovirus infection. These receptors' targets are unknown. TCRdb analysed the reads with MiXCR anew, one entry per CDR3 protein. The sample records approximately 120,000 distinct CDR3 sequences, roughly 30% being singletons. Sample: CD8+ T cells from cultured PBMCs, taken from culture after CMV antigen stimulation. These TCRs come from a human donor in good health (CMV status not recorded). Some clones in this sample may be carry-over from other donors' samples.

The chain recombines TRBV28 with TRBJ2-5; no clear D. The length of the CDR3 is 12 residues. Germline lookup yields CDR1 MDHEN and CDR2 SYDVKM. V lost 6 bases to trimming and J lost 12 bases, with 17 bases between them. This chain's CDR3 is CASSVEGTDEYF. DNA of the CDR3: TGTGCCAGCAGCGTTGAAGGTACAGATGAGTACTTC. Drawing the rest from reference TRBV28 and TRBJ2-5, the complete variable domain is DVKVTQSSRYLVKRTGEKVFLECVQDMDHENMFWYRQDPGLGLRLIYFSYDVKMKEKGDIPEGYSVSREKKERFSLILESASTNQTSMYLCASSVEGTDEYFGPGTRLLVL.

In its sample, this clonotype was seen a few times. The CDR3 DNA follows: TGTGCCAGCAGCTTCGGATTTGGGCAGGGGGACTATGGCTACACCTTC. It yields the protein CASSFGFGQGDYGYTF. The chain recombines TRBV7-9 with TRBJ1-2; 7 bases match TRBD1. V lost 3 bases, J lost 3 bases, and 10 bases stayed unmatched. CDR1 SEHNR and CDR2 FQNEAQ come from the germline V gene (reference sequence). The CDR3 has 16 residues.

The rearrangement joins TRBV6-5 to TRBJ1-6, with a tentative D call TRBD1 (5 bases). CDR1 is MNHEY and CDR2 is SVGAGI in the germline V gene. Trimming left V 9 bases short and J 3 bases short, with 6 bases between. There are 12 residues in the CDR3. The CDR3 sequence: CASQGYNSPLHF. The CDR3 coding sequence is TGTGCCAGTCAGGGCTATAATTCACCCCTCCACTTT.

V and J are TRBV4-1 and TRBJ1-1; D is possibly TRBD1 (5 bases). CDR3 size: 15 residues. The V end lost 1 base, the J end lost 0 bases, and 9 bases lay between the germline ends. Germline CDR1 and CDR2: MGHRA and YSYEKL. CDR3 sequence (DNA): TGCGCCAGCAGCCAAGGCGAGGGGCTGAACACTGAAGCTTTCTTT. It specifies CASSQGEGLNTEAFF.

This sequence joins TRBV4-1 and TRBJ2-1; D call uncertain. Trimming left V 0 bases short and J 6 bases short, with 12 bases between. This CDR3 is built from 15 residues. Germline CDR1 and CDR2: MGHRA and YSYEKL. In nucleotides, the CDR3 is TGCGCCAGCAGCCAAGAGCAGCTCGAACTCAATGAGCAGTTCTTC. Translated, it gives CASSQEQLELNEQFF.

V gene TRBV28 combines with J gene TRBJ2-1; TRBD1 aligns across 9 bases. V lost 6 bases to trimming and J lost 9 bases; unmatched junction nucleotides: 12. CDR1 is MDHEN and CDR2 is SYDVKM in the germline V gene. The CDR3 spans 15 residues. The CDR3 is CASRTWTGEGAEQFF. CDR3 sequence (DNA): TGTGCCAGCAGAACCTGGACAGGGGAGGGGGCTGAGCAGTTCTTC.

Many counts were recorded for this clonotype. The chain has TRBV10-3 and TRBJ2-1; 9 bases map to TRBD2. This CDR3 is built from 15 residues. The germline gives CDR1 ENHRY, CDR2 SYGVKD. V lost 0 bases, J lost 9 bases, and 6 bases stayed unmatched. CDR3 sequence reads: CAISESWRGGPEQFF. DNA for the CDR3: TGTGCCATCAGTGAGTCTTGGCGGGGGGGCCCTGAGCAGTTCTTC.

This clonotype turned up a few times. This chain uses TRBV28 with TRBJ1-1; TRBD1 matches 11 bases. Germline CDR1 reads MDHEN; CDR2 reads SYDVKM. The CDR3 runs 16 residues. V lost 5 bases and J lost 1; bases outside the gene matches: 6. The CDR3 DNA reads TGTGCCAGCAGTCCAGGGACAGGGGGTAGGAACACTGAAGCTTTCTTT. Translated: CASSPGTGGRNTEAFF.

The DNA for the CDR3 is TGCGCCAGCAGCCAAGCACAGAATGAGCAGTTCTTC. Residues: CASSQAQNEQFF. The chain uses TRBV4-1 and TRBJ2-1; D gene ambiguous. Germline lookup yields CDR1 MGHRA and CDR2 YSYEKL. This CDR3 is built from 12 residues. V dropped 1 base and J dropped 7 bases, with 5 bases sitting between them.

This clonotype was recorded many times. The chain has TRBV7-6 and TRBJ1-2, with a weak D call TRBD1 (6 bases). The CDR3 has 13 residues. Germline lookup yields CDR1 SGHVS and CDR2 FNYEAQ. The germline V and J ends were trimmed by 6 bases and 4 bases, with 12 bases remaining between them. CDR3 DNA sequence: TGTGCCAGCAGTTTTCAGGGGTCCTATGGCTACACCTTC. This gives the protein CASSFQGSYGYTF.

The chain is built from TRBV28 and TRBJ2-1, with D tentatively TRBD2 (6 bases). Between the trimmed V and J ends, which lost 3 bases and 8 bases, there was a span of 20 bases. The CDR3 extends over 16 amino acids. CDR1 is MDHEN, CDR2 SYDVKM, per germline. The CDR3 DNA reads as TGTGCCAGCAGTTTTCCCCGCCTGGGGGGTTCTGATGAGCAGTTCTTC. Amino acids: CASSFPRLGGSDEQFF.

This clonotype was observed many times. This chain uses TRBV20-1 with TRBJ2-7; D perhaps matches TRBD1 (6 bases). The CDR3 length is 14 residues. Per germline, CDR1 DFQATT and CDR2 SNEGSKA (reference sequence). The V and J ends lost 6 bases and 1 base respectively, with 16 bases between them. The CDR3 DNA follows: TGCAGTGCGCTCACAGGGACCGAATCCTACGAGCAGTACTTC. Translating gives CSALTGTESYEQYF.